This T cell receptor (beta chain) was found in a study of OX40 agonist ivuxolimab in advanced cancers. As for the study in general: The mean age was roughly 60 years, ranging from about 20 to 85, with over 70% of participants male.

From germline, CDR1 is SGDLS and CDR2 YYNGEE. V shed 4 bases, J shed 6 bases, and the junction held 11 bases outside the gene matches. The CDR3 spans 16 residues. In its sample, this clone was seen a few times. Its antigen is unidentified. Sequencing was performed with immunoSEQ multiplex PCR; in TCRdb, only in-frame clones are kept and a portion is missing. The repertoire consists of about 25,000 clones, with roughly three quarters occurring once and the leading ten covering 13%. Study results and caveats: Average numbers of expanded clones were greater in CD8+ T cells than in CD4+.

The receptor was derived from an adult with an advanced solid tumor such as melanoma, head and neck, liver or kidney cancer. The sample in question was CD4+ or CD8+ T cells sorted from blood, obtained in a trial of the OX40 agonist ivuxolimab. J is TRBJ2-1 and V is TRBV9; TRBD2 matches 9 bases. The CDR3 loop reads CASSPGTSLWGNEQFF. As DNA, the CDR3 is TGTGCCAGCAGCCCAGGGACTAGCTTGTGGGGCAATGAGCAGTTCTTC.